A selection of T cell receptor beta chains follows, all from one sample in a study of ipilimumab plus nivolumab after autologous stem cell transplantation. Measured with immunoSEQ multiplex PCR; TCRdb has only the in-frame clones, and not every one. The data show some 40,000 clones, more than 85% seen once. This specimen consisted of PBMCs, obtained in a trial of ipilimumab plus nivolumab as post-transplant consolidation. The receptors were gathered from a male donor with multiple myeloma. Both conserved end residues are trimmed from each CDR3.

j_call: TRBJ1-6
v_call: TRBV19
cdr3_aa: ASARDSLPPGNSPLH

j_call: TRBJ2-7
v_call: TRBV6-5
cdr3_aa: ASTPAGTYEQY

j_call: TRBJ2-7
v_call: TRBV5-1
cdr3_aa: ASSLGTGGEQY

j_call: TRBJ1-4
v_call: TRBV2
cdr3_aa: ASSDLGNINEKLF

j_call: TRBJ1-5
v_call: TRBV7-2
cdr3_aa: ASSLLVGNQPQH

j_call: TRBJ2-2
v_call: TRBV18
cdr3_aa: ASSPRSDRELF

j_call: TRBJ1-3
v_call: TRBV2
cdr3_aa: ASSEMAGRGSGNTIY

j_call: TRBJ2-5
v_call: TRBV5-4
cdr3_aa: ASSLEQVETQY

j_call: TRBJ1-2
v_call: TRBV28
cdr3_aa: ASSSALANYGYT

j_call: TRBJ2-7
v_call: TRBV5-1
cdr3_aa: ASSIDRGAYEQY

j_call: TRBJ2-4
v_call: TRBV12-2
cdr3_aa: ASQRDLNIQY

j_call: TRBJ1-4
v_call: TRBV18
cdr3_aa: ASSPGASEKLF

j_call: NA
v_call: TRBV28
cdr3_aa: ASTIGTDYEQY

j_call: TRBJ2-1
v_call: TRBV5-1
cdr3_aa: ASSGTTLKMGQF

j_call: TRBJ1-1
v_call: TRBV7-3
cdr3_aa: ASSLSTGSTEAF

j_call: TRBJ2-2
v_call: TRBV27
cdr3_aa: ASRGVGTVKTGELF

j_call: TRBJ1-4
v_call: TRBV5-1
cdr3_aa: ASSLLGQGGEKLF

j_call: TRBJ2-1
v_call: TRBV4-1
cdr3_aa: ASSLLWGASYNEQF

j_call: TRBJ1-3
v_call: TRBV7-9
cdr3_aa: ASSLGVWTASSGNTIY

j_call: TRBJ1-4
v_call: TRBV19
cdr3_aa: ASRRNRASGEKLF

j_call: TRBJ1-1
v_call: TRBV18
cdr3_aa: ASSPTRGEWTEAF

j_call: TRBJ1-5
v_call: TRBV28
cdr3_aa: ASSLKGRSNQPQH

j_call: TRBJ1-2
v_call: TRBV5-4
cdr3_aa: ASSKGTENYGYT

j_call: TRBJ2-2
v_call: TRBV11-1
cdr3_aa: ASSLARANTGELF

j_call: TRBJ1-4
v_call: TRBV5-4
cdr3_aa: ASSSAGTELF

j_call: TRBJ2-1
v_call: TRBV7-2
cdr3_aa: ASSLGGAGTINNEQF

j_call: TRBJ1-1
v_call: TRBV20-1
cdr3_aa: SASDRTEAF

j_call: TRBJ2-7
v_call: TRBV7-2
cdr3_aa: ASSLPAGSSYEQY

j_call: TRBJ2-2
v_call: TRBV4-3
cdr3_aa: ASSHWDRDPGELF

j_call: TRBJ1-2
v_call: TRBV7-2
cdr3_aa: ASSLGGAASYGYT

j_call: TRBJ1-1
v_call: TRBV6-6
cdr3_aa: ASSYSKGDTEAF

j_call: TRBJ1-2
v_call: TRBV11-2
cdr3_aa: ASSLESRFYGYT

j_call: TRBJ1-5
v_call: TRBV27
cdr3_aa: ASSWSGGGQPQH

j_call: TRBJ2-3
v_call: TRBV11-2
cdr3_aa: ATRGRSTDTQY

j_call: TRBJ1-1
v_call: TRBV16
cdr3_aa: ASSQTVNTEAF

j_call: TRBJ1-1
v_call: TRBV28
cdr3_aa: ASKQGAFTEAF

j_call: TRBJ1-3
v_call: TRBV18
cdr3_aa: ASSPGGGSGFGTIY

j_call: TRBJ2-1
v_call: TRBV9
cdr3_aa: ASAKGLAEHNEQF

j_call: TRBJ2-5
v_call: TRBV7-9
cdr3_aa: ASSLVPLETQY

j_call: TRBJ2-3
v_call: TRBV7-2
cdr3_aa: ASSIRTGPVSWGTDTQY

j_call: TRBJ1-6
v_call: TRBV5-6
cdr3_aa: ASSSSETEGSPLH

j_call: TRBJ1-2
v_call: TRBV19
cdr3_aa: ASSPSTFGGHYGYT

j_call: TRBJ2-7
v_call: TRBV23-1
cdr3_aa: ASSQIGGNSYEQY